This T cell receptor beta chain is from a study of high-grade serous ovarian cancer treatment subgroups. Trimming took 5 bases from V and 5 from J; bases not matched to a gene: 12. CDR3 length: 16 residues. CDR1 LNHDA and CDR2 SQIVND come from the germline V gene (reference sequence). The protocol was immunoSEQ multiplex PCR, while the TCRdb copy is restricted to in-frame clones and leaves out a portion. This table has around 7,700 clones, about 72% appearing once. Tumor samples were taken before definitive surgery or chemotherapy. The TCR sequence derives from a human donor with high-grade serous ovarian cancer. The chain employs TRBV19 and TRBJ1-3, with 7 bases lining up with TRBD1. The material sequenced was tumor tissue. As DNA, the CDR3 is TGTGCCAGTAGTCTACGGGGACAGAAAGACAGAAACACCATATATTTT. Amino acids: CASSLRGQKDRNTIYF.